Given below is one TCR beta chain in context. Its antigen is still unknown. The library targeted TCRbeta and was prepared with unique molecular identifiers. Each CDR3 protein gets one entry after TCRdb re-called the PCR reads with MiXCR. The table lists 300,000 to 400,000 distinct CDR3 sequences, about 16% of them singletons. These data come from a study of T-cell reconstitution after alpha-beta-depleted transplantation in children. Regarding the study as a whole: High day-60 TCRbeta diversity in some patients came from surviving recipient T cells and thymic progenitors. The study reportedly traced alpha-beta T cells about two months after transplant to several hundred expanded graft clones.

Germline lookup yields CDR1 MNHEY and CDR2 SVGAGI. V was cut by 4 bases and J by 0 bases, with 16 bases left in between. The CDR3 has 18 amino acids. Sequencing used PBMCs, mostly from graft donor cells, obtained 360 days after TCRalphabeta/CD19-depleted stem cell transplant. The chain combines TRBV6-5 with TRBJ2-6, with D perhaps matching TRBD2 (6 bases). The receptor comes from a male patient aged 2-15 years who had a stem cell transplant for acute lymphoblastic leukemia, so the T cells may come from the graft donor. CDR3 region: CASSSGSLRGSGANVLTF. CDR3 nucleotide sequence: TGTGCCAGCAGTTCGGGGTCCTTGCGGGGCTCTGGGGCCAACGTCCTGACTTTC.